This is a list of T cell receptor beta chains from one sample in a study of cytomegalovirus exposure and HLA in healthy donors. TCRdb keeps only in-frame clones here, not all; method: immunoSEQ multiplex PCR. The sample has 65,000 to 90,000 clones, around 84% seen once; the top ten hold 8% to 9.5%. Sequences were obtained from PBMCs. These receptors were taken from a woman aged 40 to 55 in good health and CMV-seropositive. Each CDR3 is given with its conserved first and last residue. The D gene is left open where the match is weak. Clone size is shown for a subset of rows, as once, few, many or a class of expanded clone.

TRBV6-5,15,-,-,TRBJ2-1,CASKITGSSYNEQFF,TGTGCCAGCAAGATAACAGGGAGCTCCTACAATGAGCAGTTCTTC
TRBV5-4,13,TRBD2,-,TRBJ2-1,CASTRSGSDEQFF,TGTGCCAGCACCCGTAGCGGGAGCGATGAGCAGTTCTTC
TRBV5-6,16,-,-,TRBJ2-6,CASSLTGSAGANVLTF,TGTGCCAGCAGCTTGACAGGGTCGGCTGGGGCCAACGTCCTGACTTTC
TRBV4-2,14,-,-,TRBJ1-2,CASSPRDYSYGYTF,TGTGCCAGCAGCCCCCGGGACTACTCCTATGGCTACACCTTC
TRBV30,14,-,-,TRBJ1-4,CAWSTGGTNEKLFF,TGTGCCTGGAGTACTGGGGGGACTAATGAAAAACTGTTTTTT
TRBV11-2,14,TRBD2,-,TRBJ2-3,CASSEGGGTDTQYF,TGTGCCAGCAGCGAGGGAGGGGGCACAGATACGCAGTATTTT
TRBV6-4,16,-,-,TRBJ1-1,CASSGPARRMDTEAFF,TGTGCCAGCAGTGGGCCCGCTCGGCGGATGGATACTGAAGCTTTCTTT
TRBV6-1,13,-,-,TRBJ1-2,CASRGEGLRGYTF,TGTGCCAGCAGGGGTGAGGGTTTAAGAGGCTACACCTTC
TRBV18,15,TRBD1,few,TRBJ2-7,CASSPLDRVNYEQYF,TGTGCCAGCTCACCATTGGACAGGGTTAACTACGAGCAGTACTTC
TRBV28,13,-,-,TRBJ1-2,CASSHWGEFGYTF,TGTGCCAGCAGCCATTGGGGGGAGTTTGGCTACACCTTC
TRBV29-1,12,-,-,TRBJ1-2,CSVDSTNYGYTF,TGCAGCGTTGACAGTACTAACTATGGCTACACCTTC
TRBV27,18,TRBD1,-,TRBJ1-5,CASSTGQGVAYSNQPQHF,TGTGCCAGCAGTACGGGACAGGGGGTAGCCTATAGCAATCAGCCCCAGCATTTT
TRBV5-4,16,TRBD1,-,TRBJ2-1,CASSAWTGGMPNEQFF,TGTGCCAGCAGCGCCTGGACAGGGGGCATGCCCAATGAGCAGTTCTTC
TRBV7-9,16,-,-,TRBJ1-3,CSSSLASGIYGNTIYF,TGTTCCAGCAGCTTAGCGTCAGGGATCTACGGAAACACCATATATTTT
TRBV5-6,13,-,-,TRBJ2-7,CASSPQGIYEQYF,TGTGCCAGCAGCCCACAGGGTATCTACGAGCAGTACTTC
TRBV2,16,TRBD1,-,TRBJ1-4,CASSGLGTDPNEKLFF,TGTGCCAGCAGTGGTTTGGGGACAGATCCGAATGAAAAACTGTTTTTT
TRBV18,15,TRBD1,-,TRBJ1-4,CASSPDRDLWEKLFF,TGTGCCAGCTCACCGGACAGGGACCTTTGGGAAAAACTGTTTTTT
TRBV7-8,14,-,-,TRBJ1-1,CASSLGGGSTEAFF,TGTGCCAGCAGCCTGGGGGGGGGTTCTACTGAAGCTTTCTTT
TRBV9,13,-,-,TRBJ2-3,CASSVLVIDTQYF,TGTGCCAGCAGCGTACTAGTGATAGATACGCAGTATTTT
TRBV28,13,TRBD1,few,TRBJ1-1,CASLQGAGTEAFF,TGTGCCAGCCTTCAGGGGGCGGGCACTGAAGCTTTCTTT
TRBV11-2,11,-,-,TRBJ2-3,CASSRQDTQYF,TGTGCCAGCAGCCGACAAGATACGCAGTATTTT
TRBV7-2,15,TRBD1,-,TRBJ1-2,CASSFGQGGGYGYTF,TGTGCCAGCAGCTTCGGACAGGGGGGGGGCTATGGCTACACCTTC
TRBV19,12,-,-,TRBJ1-5,CASSKGEQPQHF,TGTGCCAGTAGTAAGGGGGAACAGCCCCAGCATTTT